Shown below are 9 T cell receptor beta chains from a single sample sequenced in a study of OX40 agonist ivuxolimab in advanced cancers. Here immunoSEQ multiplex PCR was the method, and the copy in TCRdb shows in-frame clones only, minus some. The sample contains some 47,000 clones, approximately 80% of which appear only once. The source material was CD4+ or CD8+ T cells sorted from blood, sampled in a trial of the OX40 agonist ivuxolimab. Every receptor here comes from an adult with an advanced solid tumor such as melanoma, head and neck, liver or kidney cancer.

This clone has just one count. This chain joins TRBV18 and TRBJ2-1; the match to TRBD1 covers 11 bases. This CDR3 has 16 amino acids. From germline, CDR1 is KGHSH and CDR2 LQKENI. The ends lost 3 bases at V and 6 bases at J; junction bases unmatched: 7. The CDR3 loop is CASSPPGQGVANEQFF. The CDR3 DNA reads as TGTGCCAGCTCACCGCCGGGACAGGGGGTGGCCAATGAGCAGTTCTTC.

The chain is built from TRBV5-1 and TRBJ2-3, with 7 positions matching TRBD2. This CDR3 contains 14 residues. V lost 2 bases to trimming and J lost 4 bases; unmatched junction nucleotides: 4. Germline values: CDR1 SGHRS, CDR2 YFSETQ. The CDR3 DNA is TGCGCCAGCAGCTTTAAAACTAGCGCAGATACGCAGTATTTT. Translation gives CASSFKTSADTQYF.

The CDR3 here is CASSPGYRGLGEKLFF. Here the CDR3 DNA reads TGTGCCAGCAGTCCGGGCTACAGGGGGCTAGGAGAAAAACTGTTTTTT. The chain is built from TRBV27 and TRBJ1-4, with 9 bases that match TRBD1. Germline V gene lookup returns CDR1 MNHEY and CDR2 SMNVEV (reference sequence). V trimming: 5 bases; J trimming: 8 bases; junction bases outside the gene matches: 12. This CDR3 has 16 amino acids.

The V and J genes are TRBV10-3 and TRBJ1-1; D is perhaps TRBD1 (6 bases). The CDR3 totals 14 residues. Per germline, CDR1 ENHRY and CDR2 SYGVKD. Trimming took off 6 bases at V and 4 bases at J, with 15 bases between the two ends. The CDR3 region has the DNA TGTGCCATCAGCTACGGGGGCAAGGGCACTGAAGCTTTCTTT. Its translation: CAISYGGKGTEAFF.

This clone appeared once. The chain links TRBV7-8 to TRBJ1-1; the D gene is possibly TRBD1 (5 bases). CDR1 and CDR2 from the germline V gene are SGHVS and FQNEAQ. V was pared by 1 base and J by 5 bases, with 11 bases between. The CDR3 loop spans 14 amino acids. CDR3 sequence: CASSLGGGNTEAFF. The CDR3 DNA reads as TGTGCCAGCAGCTTAGGGGGGGGGAATACTGAAGCTTTCTTT.

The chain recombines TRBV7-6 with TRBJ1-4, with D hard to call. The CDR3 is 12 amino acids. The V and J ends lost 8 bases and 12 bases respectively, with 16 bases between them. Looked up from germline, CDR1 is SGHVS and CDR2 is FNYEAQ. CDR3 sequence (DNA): TGTGCCAGCGGAAACAATAGTGGTGAACTGTTTTTT. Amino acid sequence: CASGNNSGELFF.

The CDR3 coding sequence is TGTGCCAGCAGCCAGGGAAGTCAGAATGGCTACACCTTC. This codes for CASSQGSQNGYTF. The rearrangement links TRBV2 to TRBJ1-2, with a weak D call TRBD1 (5 bases). V lost 6 bases and J lost 6, with 14 bases in between. The germline CDR1 and CDR2 sequences are SNHLY and FYNNEI. This CDR3 is 13 amino acids long.

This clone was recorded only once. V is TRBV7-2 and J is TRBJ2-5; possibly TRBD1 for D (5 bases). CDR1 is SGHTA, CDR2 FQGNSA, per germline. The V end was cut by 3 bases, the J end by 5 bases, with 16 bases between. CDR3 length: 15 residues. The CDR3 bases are TGTGCCAGCAGCTTTTCTAAGGGGTATTGGGAGACCCAGTACTTC. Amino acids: CASSFSKGYWETQYF.

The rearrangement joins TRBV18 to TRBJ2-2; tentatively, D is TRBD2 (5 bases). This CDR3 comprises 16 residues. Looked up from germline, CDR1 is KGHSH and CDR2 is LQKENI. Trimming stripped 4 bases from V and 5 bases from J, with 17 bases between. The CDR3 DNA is TGTGCCAGCTCACGGGATATGGAGCGGACGACCGGGGAGCTGTTTTTT. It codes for CASSRDMERTTGELFF.